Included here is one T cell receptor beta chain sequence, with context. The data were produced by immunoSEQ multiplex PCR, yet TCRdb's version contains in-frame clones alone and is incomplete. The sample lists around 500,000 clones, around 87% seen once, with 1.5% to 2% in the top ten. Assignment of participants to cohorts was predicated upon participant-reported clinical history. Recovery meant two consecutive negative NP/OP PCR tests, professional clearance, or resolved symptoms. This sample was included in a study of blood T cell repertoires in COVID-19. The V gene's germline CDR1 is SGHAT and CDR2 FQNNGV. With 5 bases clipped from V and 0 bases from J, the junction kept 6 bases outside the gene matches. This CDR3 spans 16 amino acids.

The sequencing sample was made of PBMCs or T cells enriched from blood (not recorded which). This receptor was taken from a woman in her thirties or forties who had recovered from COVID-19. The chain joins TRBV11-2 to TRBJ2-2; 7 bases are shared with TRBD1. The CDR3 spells CASSQTGPTNTGELFF. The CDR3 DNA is TGTGCCAGCAGCCAGACAGGGCCGACGAACACCGGGGAGCTGTTTTTT.